This TCR beta chain was documented in a study of response to subunit inactivated influenza vaccine (dated by TCRdb to 2016 to 2018). Regarding the research as a whole: To follow how T cells responded to a trivalent subunit inactivated influenza vaccine, the researchers relied on deep quantitative profiling of the T cell receptor repertoire.

This clonotype turned up a few times. It has no known antigen specificity. No clone much larger than this one lies a single base away; base qualities are absent. Libraries were built with RT-PCR. For sequencing, an Illumina HiSeq 2500 was employed. TCRdb reprocessing: public reads trimmed at Q25 with fastp, clones called with MiXCR, in-frame beta chains kept. Records with the same CDR3 protein are collapsed into one entry carrying the most frequent genes and DNA. Here the sample has roughly 710,000 distinct CDR3 sequences; roughly 15% occur a single time. 7.6% of the sample is in the top ten clones. The study at large found these results: The authors suggested that each seasonal influenza vaccination may recruit only a limited number of new T cells.

There are 14 amino acids in the CDR3, from cysteine to phenylalanine inclusive. Of all the DNA, just the CDR3 is kept, 42 bases in frame from base 1. In the germline V gene, CDR1 corresponds to SGHRS and CDR2 to YFSETQ. V is cut by 2 bases and J by 8 bases, and the space between the germline ends is 13 bases. The clonotype originates from a man in his forties or fifties who received an inactivated influenza vaccine. Donor details come from another sample of the same person, matched by shared clones. This receptor chain uses TRBV5-1 and TRBJ1-4, with TRBD1 as a weak D call on 6 bases. This specimen consisted of PBMCs from blood, obtained less than 15 days before vaccination. CDR3 sequence: CASSLSGADEKLFF. In nucleotide form, the sequence is TGCGCCAGCAGCTTATCAGGGGCAGACGAAAAACTGTTTTTT. The CDR3 plus the reference TRBV5-1 and TRBJ1-4 genes for the other parts give the full variable domain: KAGVTQTPRYLIKTRGQQVTLSCSPISGHRSVSWYQQTPGQGLQFLFEYFSETQRNKGNFPGRFSGRQFSNSRSEMNVSTLELGDSALYLCASSLSGADEKLFFGSGTQLSVL.